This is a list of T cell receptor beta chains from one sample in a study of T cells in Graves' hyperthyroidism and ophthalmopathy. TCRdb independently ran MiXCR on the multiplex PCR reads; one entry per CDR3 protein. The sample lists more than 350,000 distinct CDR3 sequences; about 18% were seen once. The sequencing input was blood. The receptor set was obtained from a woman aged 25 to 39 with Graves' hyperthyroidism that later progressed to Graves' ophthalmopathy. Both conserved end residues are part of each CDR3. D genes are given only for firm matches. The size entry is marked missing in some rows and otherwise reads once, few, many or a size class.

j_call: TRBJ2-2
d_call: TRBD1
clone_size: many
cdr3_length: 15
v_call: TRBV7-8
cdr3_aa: CASSLAVRGTGELFF
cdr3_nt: TGTGCCAGCAGCTTAGCGGTCAGGGGGACCGGGGAGCTGTTTTTT

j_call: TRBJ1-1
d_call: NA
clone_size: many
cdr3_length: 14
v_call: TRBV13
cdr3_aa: CASSLGGAGAEAFF
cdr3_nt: TGTGCCAGCAGCTTAGGGGGGGCAGGCGCTGAAGCTTTCTTT

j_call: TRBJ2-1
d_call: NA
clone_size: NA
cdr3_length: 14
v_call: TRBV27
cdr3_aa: CASSLLVSGNEQFF
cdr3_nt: TGTGCCAGCAGTTTACTTGTTAGCGGCAATGAGCAGTTCTTC

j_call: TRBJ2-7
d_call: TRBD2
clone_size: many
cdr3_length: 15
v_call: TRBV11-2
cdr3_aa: CASSSLAGNSYEQYF
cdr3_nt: TGTGCCAGCAGCTCCTTAGCGGGGAACTCCTACGAGCAGTACTTC

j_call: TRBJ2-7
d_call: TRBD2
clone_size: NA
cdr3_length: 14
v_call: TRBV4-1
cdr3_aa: CASSQAGGPYEQYF
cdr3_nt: TGCGCCAGCAGCCAAGCGGGAGGGCCCTACGAGCAGTACTTC

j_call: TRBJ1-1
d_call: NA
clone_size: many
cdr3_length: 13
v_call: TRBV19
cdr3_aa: CASSHQGGGEAFF
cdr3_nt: TGTGCCAGTAGCCACCAGGGAGGCGGTGAAGCTTTCTTT

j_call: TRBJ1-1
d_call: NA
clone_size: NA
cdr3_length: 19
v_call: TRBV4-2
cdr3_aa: CASGQAIQGATNMNTEAFF
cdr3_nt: TGTGCCAGCGGCCAAGCGATACAGGGTGCGACTAACATGAACACTGAAGCTTTCTTT

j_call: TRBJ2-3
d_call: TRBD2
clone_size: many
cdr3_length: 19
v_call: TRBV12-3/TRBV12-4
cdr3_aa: CASSLGLGLAGGQTDTQYF
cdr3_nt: TGTGCCAGCAGTTTAGGCCTAGGACTAGCGGGAGGGCAGACAGATACGCAGTATTTT

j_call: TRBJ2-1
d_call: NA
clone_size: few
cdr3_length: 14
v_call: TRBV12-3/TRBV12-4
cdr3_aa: CASSSAGGGNEQFF
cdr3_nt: TGTGCCAGCAGTTCGGCAGGTGGCGGGAATGAGCAGTTCTTC

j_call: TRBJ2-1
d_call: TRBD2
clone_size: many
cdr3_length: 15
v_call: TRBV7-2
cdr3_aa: CASSLAGLAGNEQFF
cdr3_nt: TGTGCCAGCAGCTTAGCGGGACTAGCAGGCAATGAGCAGTTCTTC

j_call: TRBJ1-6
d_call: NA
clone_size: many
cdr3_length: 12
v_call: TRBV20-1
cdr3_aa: CSAWAPNSPLHF
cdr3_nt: TGCAGTGCTTGGGCTCCTAATTCACCCCTCCACTTT

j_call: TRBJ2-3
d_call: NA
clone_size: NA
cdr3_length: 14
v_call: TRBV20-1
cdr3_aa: CSAMLAHSTDTQYF
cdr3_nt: TGCAGTGCCATGCTAGCGCACAGCACAGATACGCAGTATTTT

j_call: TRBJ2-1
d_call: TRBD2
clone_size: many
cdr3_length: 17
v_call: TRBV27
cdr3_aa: CASSFRGGTSVGNEQFF
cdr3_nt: TGTGCCAGCAGTTTTCGGGGCGGGACTAGCGTAGGCAATGAGCAGTTCTTC

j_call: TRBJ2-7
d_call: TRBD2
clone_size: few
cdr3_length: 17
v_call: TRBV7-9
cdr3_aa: CASSAPTSGRYVYEQYF
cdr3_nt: TGTGCCAGCAGCGCTCCGACTAGCGGGAGATACGTCTACGAGCAGTACTTC

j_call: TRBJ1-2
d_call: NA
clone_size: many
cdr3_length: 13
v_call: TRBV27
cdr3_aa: CASSFDRSRSYTF
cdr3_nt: TGTGCCAGCAGTTTCGACAGGTCGAGGTCCTACACCTTC

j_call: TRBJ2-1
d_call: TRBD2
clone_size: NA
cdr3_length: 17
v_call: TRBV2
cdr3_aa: CASSEGGLAGADNEQFF
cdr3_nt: TGTGCCAGCAGTGAAGGGGGACTAGCGGGGGCCGACAATGAGCAGTTCTTC

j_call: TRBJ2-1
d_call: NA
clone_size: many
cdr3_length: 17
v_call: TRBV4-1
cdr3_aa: CASSQETLRASFNEQFF
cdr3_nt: TGCGCCAGCAGCCAAGAGACGTTGAGGGCTAGCTTCAATGAGCAGTTCTTC

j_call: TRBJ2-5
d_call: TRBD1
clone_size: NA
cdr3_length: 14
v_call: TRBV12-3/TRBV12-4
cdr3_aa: CASSFGQGLETQYF
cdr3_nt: TGTGCCAGCAGTTTCGGACAGGGTCTTGAGACCCAGTACTTC

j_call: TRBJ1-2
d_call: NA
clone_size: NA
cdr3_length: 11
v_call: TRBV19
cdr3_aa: CASSIFNGYTF
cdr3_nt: TGTGCCAGTAGTATTTTTAATGGCTACACCTTC

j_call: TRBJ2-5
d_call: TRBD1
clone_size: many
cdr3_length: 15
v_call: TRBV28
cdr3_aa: CASSLGGVRQETQYF
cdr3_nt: TGTGCCAGCAGCTTAGGGGGCGTGAGGCAAGAGACCCAGTACTTC

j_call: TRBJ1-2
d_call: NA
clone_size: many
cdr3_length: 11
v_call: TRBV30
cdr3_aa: CAFSRGRRYTF
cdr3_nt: TGTGCCTTCTCGAGGGGTCGACGCTACACCTTC

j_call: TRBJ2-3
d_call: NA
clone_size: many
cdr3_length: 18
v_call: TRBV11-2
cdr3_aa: CASSLLQDIRPSTDTQYF
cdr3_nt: TGTGCCAGCAGCTTACTTCAGGACATCCGTCCGAGCACAGATACGCAGTATTTT

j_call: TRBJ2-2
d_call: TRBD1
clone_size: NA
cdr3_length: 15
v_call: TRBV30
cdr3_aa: CAWRRRQGAGGELFF
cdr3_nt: TGTGCCTGGAGAAGGCGACAGGGGGCTGGCGGGGAGCTGTTTTTT

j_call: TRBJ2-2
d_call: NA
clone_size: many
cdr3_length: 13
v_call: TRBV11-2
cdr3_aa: CASTALNTGELFF
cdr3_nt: TGTGCCAGCACGGCCCTAAACACCGGGGAGCTGTTTTTT

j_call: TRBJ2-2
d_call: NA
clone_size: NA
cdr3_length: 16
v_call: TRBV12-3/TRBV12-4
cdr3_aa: CASSLRGAQGTGELFF
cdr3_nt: TGTGCCAGCAGTTTACGAGGGGCGCAGGGCACCGGGGAGCTGTTTTTT

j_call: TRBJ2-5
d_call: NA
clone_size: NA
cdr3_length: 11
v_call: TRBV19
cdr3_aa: CASSVGAAQYF
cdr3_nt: TGTGCCAGTAGTGTTGGAGCGGCCCAGTACTTC

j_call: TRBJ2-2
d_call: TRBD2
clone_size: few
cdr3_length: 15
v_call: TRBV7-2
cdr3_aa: CASRADSGGAEELFF
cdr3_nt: TGTGCCAGCAGAGCAGATAGCGGGGGGGCCGAGGAGCTGTTTTTT

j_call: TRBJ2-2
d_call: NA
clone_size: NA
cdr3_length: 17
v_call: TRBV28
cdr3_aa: CASSLWGGPANTGELFF
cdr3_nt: TGTGCCAGCAGTTTATGGGGGGGACCCGCGAACACCGGGGAGCTGTTTTTT

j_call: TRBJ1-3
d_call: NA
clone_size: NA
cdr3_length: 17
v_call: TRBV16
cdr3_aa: CASSQTWRGASGNTIYF
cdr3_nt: TGTGCCAGCAGCCAGACTTGGAGGGGCGCCTCTGGAAACACCATATATTTT

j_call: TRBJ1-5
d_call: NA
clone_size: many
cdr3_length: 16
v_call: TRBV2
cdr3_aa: CASSGQGGVGNQPQHF
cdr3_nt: TGTGCCAGCAGTGGGCAGGGTGGGGTCGGCAATCAGCCCCAGCATTTT

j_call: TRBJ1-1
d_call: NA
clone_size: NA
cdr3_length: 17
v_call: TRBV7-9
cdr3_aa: CASSLVTGGSMSAEAFF
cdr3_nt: TGTGCCAGCAGCTTAGTTACGGGCGGCAGCATGAGCGCTGAAGCTTTCTTT

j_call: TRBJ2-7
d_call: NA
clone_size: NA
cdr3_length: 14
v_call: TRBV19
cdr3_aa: CASSIRALSYEQYF
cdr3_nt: TGTGCCAGTAGTATTCGGGCCCTCTCCTACGAGCAGTACTTC

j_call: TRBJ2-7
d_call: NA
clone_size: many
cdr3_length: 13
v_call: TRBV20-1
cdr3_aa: CSARDTGVYEQYF
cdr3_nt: TGCAGTGCTAGAGATACAGGAGTCTACGAGCAGTACTTC

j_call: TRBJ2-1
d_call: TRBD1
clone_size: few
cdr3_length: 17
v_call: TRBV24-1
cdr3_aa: CATSDPFRDRGMNEQFF
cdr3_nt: TGTGCCACCAGTGATCCTTTCCGGGACAGGGGGATGAATGAGCAGTTCTTC

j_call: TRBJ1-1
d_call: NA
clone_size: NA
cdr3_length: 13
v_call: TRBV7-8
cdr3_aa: CASSLGGSGEAFF
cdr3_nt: TGTGCCAGCAGCTTAGGGGGGTCCGGTGAAGCTTTCTTT

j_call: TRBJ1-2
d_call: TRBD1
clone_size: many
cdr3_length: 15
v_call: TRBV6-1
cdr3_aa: CASIPGQGGNYGYTF
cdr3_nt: TGTGCCAGCATCCCGGGACAGGGGGGAAACTATGGCTACACCTTC

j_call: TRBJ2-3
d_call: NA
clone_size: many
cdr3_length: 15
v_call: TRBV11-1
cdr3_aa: CASSFLGGSTDTQYF
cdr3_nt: TGTGCCAGCAGCTTCTTAGGAGGGTCCACAGATACGCAGTATTTT

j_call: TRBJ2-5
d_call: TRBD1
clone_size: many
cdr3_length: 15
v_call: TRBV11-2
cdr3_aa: CASGSGQGSVETQYF
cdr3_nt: TGTGCCAGCGGATCAGGACAGGGAAGTGTTGAGACCCAGTACTTC

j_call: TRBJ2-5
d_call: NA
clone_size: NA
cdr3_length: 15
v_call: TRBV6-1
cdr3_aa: CASSRDISYQETQYF
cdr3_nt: TGTGCCAGCAGCAGGGACATATCGTACCAAGAGACCCAGTACTTC

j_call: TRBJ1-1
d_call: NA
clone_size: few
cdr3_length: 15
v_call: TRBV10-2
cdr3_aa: CASHGARPMNTEAFF
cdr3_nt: TGCGCCAGCCATGGAGCCCGTCCTATGAACACTGAAGCTTTCTTT

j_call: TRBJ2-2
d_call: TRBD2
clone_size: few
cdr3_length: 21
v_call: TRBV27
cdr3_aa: CASSSDTIAGGRNFNTGELFF
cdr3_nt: TGTGCCAGCAGTTCAGACACTATAGCGGGGGGCCGAAATTTTAACACCGGGGAGCTGTTTTTT

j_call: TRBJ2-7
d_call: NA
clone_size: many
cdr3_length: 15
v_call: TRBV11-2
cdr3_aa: CASSSHTRKLYEQYF
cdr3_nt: TGTGCCAGCAGCTCCCACACAAGAAAGCTCTACGAGCAGTACTTC